The subject of this entry is one TCR beta chain. Its antigen remains unidentified. These data originate in a study of response to subunit inactivated influenza vaccine. This CDR3 comprises 16 residues. The V end lost 5 bases, the J end lost 2 bases, and 17 bases lay between the germline ends. Looked up from germline, CDR1 is SGHAT and CDR2 is FQNNGV. TCRdb fed the RT-PCR reads into MiXCR, producing one record per CDR3 protein. The sample gives 500,000 to 600,000 distinct CDR3 sequences, 14% of which show up once; approximately 12% is in the top ten. The study, taken as a whole, reports: The authors suggested that every seasonal influenza vaccination recruits few new T cells.

Source: PBMCs from blood, taken approximately 12 days after vaccination. V is TRBV11-2 and J is TRBJ2-3; D is unclear. This TCR came from a man aged 50-59 years who received an inactivated influenza vaccine. This CDR3 is CASSLRRSMDTDTQYF. CDR3 nucleotide sequence: TGTGCCAGCAGCCTACGGCGGAGTATGGACACAGATACGCAGTATTTT.